This T cell receptor beta chain was retrieved from a study of OX40 agonist ivuxolimab in advanced cancers. About the study: Patients received intravenous ivuxolimab every 2 weeks at 0.01 to 10 mg/kg. The study enrolled dose-escalation patients with hepatocellular carcinoma, melanoma, renal cell or head and neck cancer.

The V gene lost 3 bases and the J gene lost 6 bases, with 12 bases spanning the gap. The CDR3 length is 14 residues. Germline loops: CDR1 KGHSH, CDR2 LQKENI. Sequenced by immunoSEQ multiplex PCR; TCRdb stores in-frame clones only, minus some. The sample has 65,000 to 95,000 clones; approximately 94% are singletons. This clonotype was obtained from an adult with an advanced solid tumor such as melanoma, head and neck, liver or kidney cancer. Sequencing used CD4+ or CD8+ T cells sorted from blood, obtained in a trial of the OX40 agonist ivuxolimab. The rearrangement joins TRBV18 to TRBJ1-5; TRBD1 might be the D (6 bases). The CDR3 loop is CASSPTGLGQPQHF. CDR3 coding DNA: TGTGCCAGCTCACCCACAGGGCTCGGTCAGCCCCAGCATTTT.